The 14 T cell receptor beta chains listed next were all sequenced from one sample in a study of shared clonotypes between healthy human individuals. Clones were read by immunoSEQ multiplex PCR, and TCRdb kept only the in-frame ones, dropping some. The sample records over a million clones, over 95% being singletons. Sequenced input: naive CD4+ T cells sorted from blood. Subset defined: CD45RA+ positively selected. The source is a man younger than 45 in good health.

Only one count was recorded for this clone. The CDR3 sequence is CASSQVWGYQPQHF. The CDR3 DNA follows: TGCGCCAGCAGCCAGGTTTGGGGATACCAGCCCCAGCATTTT. The rearrangement uses TRBV4-1 and TRBJ1-5, with no clear D. Germline lookup yields CDR1 MGHRA and CDR2 YSYEKL. The germline V and J ends were trimmed by 3 bases and 7 bases, with 13 bases remaining between them. CDR3 length: 14 residues.

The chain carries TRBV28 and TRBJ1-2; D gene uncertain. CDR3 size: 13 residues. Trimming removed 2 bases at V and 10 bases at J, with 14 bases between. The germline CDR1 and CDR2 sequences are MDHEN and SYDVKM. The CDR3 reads CASSLRIPGNYTF. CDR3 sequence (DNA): TGTGCCAGCAGTTTACGGATACCTGGAAACTACACCTTC.

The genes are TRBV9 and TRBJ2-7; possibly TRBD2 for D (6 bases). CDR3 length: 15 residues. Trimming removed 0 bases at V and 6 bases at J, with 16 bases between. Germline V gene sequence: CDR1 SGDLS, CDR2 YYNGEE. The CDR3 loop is CASSVEGLPGGEQYF. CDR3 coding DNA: TGTGCCAGCAGCGTAGAAGGGTTACCCGGGGGCGAGCAGTACTTC.

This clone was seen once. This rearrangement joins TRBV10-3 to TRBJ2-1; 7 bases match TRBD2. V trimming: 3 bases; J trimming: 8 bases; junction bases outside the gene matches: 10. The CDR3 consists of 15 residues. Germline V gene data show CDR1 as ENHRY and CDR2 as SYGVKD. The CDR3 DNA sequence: TGTGCCATCAGTGAAATTCGGGGGGACTCATATGAGCAGTTCTTC. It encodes CAISEIRGDSYEQFF.

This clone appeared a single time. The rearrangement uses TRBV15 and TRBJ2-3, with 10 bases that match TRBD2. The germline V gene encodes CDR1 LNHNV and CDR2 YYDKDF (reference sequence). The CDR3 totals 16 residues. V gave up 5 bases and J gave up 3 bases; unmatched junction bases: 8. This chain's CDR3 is CATSPPLAGVTDTQYF. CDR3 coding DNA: TGTGCCACCAGCCCCCCCCTAGCGGGAGTAACAGATACGCAGTATTTT.

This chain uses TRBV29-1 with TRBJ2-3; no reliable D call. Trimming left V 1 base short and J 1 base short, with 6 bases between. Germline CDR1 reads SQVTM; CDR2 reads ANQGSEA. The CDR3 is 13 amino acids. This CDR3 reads CSVEGAGTDTQYF. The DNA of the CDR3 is TGCAGCGTTGAAGGTGCAGGCACAGATACGCAGTATTTT.

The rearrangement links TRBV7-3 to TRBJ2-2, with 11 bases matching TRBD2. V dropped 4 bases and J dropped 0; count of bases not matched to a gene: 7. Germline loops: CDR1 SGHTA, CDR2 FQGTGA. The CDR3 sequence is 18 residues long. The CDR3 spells CASSSQPGLAANTGELFF. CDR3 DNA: TGTGCCAGCAGCTCTCAGCCGGGACTAGCGGCGAACACCGGGGAGCTGTTTTTT.

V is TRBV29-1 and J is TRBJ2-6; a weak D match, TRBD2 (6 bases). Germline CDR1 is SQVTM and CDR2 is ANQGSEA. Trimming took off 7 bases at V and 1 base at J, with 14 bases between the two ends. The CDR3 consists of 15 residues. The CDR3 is CSASGEVSGANVLTF. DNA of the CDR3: TGCAGCGCCTCGGGGGAGGTATCTGGGGCCAACGTCCTGACTTTC.

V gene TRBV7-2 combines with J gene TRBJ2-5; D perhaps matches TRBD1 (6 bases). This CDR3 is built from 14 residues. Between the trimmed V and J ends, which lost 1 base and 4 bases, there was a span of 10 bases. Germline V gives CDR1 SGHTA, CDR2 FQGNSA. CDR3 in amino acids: CASSLVSRGETQYF. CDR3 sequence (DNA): TGTGCCAGCAGCTTAGTGTCCAGGGGAGAGACCCAGTACTTC.

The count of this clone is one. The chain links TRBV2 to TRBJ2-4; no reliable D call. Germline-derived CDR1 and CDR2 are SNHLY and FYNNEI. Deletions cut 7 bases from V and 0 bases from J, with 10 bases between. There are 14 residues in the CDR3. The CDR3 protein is CASNRRIAKNIQYF. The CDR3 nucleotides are TGTGCCAGCAACCGCAGAATAGCCAAAAACATTCAGTACTTC.

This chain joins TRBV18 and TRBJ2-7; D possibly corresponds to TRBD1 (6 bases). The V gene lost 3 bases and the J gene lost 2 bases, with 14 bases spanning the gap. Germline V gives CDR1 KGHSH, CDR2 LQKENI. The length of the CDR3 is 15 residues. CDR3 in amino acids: CASSPGTWAAYEQYF. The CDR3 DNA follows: TGTGCCAGCTCACCGGGGACATGGGCCGCCTACGAGCAGTACTTC.

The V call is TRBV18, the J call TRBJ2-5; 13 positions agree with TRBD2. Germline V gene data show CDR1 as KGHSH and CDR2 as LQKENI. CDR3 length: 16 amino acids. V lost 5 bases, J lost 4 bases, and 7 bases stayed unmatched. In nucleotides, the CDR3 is TGTGCCAGCTCAGCCGGACTAGCGGGAGTAGTAGAGACCCAGTACTTC. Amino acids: CASSAGLAGVVETQYF. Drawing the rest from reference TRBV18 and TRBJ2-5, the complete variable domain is NAGVMQNPRHLVRRRGQEARLRCSPMKGHSHVYWYRQLPEEGLKFMVYLQKENIIDESGMPKERFSAEFPKEGPSILRIQQVVRGDSAAYFCASSAGLAGVVETQYFGPGTRLLVL.

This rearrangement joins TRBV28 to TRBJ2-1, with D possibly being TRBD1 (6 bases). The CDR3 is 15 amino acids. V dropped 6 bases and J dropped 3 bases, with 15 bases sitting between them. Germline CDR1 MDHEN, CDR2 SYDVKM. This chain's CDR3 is CASSPPGQNYNEQFF. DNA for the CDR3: TGTGCCAGCAGCCCCCCGGGACAAAACTACAATGAGCAGTTCTTC.

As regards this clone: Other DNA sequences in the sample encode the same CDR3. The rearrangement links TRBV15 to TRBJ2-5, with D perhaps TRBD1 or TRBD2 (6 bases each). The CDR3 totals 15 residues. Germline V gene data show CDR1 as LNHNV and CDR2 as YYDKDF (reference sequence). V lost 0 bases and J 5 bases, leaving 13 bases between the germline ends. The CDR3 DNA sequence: TGTGCCACCAGCAGAGATGGAGGGGGGTGGGAGACCCAGTACTTC. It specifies CATSRDGGGWETQYF.